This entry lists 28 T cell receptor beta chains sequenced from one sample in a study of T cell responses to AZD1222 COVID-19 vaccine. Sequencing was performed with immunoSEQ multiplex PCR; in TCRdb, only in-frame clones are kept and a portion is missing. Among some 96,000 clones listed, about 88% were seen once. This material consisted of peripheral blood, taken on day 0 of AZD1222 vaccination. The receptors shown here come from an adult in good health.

CDR3 sequence (DNA): TGTGCCAGCAGCCAAGTTAACTTAGGGACATTCATGACTGAAGCTTTCTTT. It is translated as CASSQVNLGTFMTEAFF. The J gene is TRBJ1-1, the V gene TRBV4-2, with a possible D match to TRBD1 (6 bases). Germline loops: CDR1 LGHNA, CDR2 YNFKEQ. Trimming removed 1 base at V and 5 bases at J, with 20 bases between. The CDR3 contains 17 residues.

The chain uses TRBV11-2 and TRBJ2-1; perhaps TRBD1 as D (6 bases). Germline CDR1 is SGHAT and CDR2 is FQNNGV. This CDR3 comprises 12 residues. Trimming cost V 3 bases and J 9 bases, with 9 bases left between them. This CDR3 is CASSLGAGEQFF. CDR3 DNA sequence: TGTGCCAGCAGCTTGGGGGCAGGTGAGCAGTTCTTC.

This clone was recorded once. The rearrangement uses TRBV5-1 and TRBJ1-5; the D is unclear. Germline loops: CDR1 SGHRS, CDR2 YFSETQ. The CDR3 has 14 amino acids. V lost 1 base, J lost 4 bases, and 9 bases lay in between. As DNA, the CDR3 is TGCGCCAGCAGCTTGTCCCCCACGAATCAGCCCCAGCATTTT. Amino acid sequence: CASSLSPTNQPQHF. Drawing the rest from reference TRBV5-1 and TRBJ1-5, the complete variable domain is KAGVTQTPRYLIKTRGQQVTLSCSPISGHRSVSWYQQTPGQGLQFLFEYFSETQRNKGNFPGRFSGRQFSNSRSEMNVSTLELGDSALYLCASSLSPTNQPQHFGDGTRLSIL.

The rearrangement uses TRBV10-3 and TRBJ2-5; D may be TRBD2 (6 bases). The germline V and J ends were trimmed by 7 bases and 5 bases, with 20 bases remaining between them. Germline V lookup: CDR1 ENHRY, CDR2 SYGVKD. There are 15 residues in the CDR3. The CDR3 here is CAINPGGTREETQYF. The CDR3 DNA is TGTGCCATCAATCCCGGGGGAACCAGGGAGGAGACCCAGTACTTC.

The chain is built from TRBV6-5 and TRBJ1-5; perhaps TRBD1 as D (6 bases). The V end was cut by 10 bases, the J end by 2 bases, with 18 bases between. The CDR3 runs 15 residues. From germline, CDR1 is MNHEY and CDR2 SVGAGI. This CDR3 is CATRSGDKGNQPQHF. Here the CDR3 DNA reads TGTGCCACGCGGTCAGGGGATAAAGGCAATCAGCCCCAGCATTTT.

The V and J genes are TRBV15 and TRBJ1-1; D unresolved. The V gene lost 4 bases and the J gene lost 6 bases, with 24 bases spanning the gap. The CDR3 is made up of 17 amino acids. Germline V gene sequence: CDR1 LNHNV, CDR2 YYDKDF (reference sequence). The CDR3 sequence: CATSTSHIRFRNPEAFF. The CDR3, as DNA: TGTGCCACCAGCACTAGTCACATCAGGTTTAGAAACCCTGAAGCTTTCTTT.

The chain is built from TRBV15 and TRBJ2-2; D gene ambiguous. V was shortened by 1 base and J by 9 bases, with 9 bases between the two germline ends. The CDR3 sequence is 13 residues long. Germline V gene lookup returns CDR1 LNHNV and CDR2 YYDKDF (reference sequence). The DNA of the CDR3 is TGTGCCACCAGCAGAGGAGACGTTAGGGAGCTGTTTTTT. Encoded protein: CATSRGDVRELFF.

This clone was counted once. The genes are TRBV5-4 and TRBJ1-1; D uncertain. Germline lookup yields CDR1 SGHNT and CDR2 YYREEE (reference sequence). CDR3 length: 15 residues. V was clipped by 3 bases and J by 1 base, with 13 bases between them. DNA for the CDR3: TGTGCCAGCAGCTCGCCCGGGAAGGGGAACACTGAAGCTTTCTTT. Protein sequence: CASSSPGKGNTEAFF.

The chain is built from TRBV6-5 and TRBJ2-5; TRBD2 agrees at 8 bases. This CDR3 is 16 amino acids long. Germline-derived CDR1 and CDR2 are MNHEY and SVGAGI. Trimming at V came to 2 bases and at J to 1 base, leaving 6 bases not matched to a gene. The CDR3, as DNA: TGTGCCAGCAGTTACGGGAGCGGGGGCCTCCAAGAGACCCAGTACTTC. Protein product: CASSYGSGGLQETQYF.

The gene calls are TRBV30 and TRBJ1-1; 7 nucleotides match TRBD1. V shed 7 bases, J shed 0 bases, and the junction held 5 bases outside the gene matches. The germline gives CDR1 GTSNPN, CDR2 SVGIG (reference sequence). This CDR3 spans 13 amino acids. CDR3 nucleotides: TGTGCCTATAAGGGGGCCATGAACACTGAAGCTTTCTTT. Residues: CAYKGAMNTEAFF.

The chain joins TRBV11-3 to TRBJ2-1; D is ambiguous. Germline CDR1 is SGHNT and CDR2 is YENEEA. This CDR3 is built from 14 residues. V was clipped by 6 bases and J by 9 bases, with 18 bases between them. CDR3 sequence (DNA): TGTGCCAGCAGAGACGACACCGGTTTTGGTGAGCAGTTCTTC. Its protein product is CASRDDTGFGEQFF.

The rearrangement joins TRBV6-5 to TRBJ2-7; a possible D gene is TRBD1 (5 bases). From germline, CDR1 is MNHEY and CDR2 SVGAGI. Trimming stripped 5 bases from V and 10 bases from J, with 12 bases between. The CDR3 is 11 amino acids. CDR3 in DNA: TGTGCCAGCAGTCAGACAGAACGTCAGTACTTC. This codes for CASSQTERQYF.

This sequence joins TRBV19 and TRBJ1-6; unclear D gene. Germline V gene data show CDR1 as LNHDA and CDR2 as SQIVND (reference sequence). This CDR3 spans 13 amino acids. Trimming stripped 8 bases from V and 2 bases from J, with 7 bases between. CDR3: CASGSTYNSPLHF. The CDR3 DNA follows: TGTGCCAGTGGAAGCACCTATAATTCACCCCTCCACTTT.

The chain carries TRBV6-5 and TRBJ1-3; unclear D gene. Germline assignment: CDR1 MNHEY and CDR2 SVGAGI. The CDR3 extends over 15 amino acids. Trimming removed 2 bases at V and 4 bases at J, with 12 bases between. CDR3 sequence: CASSYNTLEGNTIYF. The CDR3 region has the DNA TGTGCCAGCAGTTACAACACCTTAGAGGGAAACACCATATATTTT.

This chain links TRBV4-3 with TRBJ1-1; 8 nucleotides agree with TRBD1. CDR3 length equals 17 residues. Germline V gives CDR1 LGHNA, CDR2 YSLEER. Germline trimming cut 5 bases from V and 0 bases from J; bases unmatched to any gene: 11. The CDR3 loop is CASSGGQGGILNTEAFF. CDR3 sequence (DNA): TGCGCCAGCAGCGGAGGACAGGGAGGGATCCTGAACACTGAAGCTTTCTTT.

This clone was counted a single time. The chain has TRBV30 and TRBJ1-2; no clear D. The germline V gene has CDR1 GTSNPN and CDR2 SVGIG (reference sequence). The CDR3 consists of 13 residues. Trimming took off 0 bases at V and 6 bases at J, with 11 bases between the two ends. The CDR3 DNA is TGTGCCTGGAGTGTGACGGGCGGGGATGGCTACACCTTC. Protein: CAWSVTGGDGYTF.

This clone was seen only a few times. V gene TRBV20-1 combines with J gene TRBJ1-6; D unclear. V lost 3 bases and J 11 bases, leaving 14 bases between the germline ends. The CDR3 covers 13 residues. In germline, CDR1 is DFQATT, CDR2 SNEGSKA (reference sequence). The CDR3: CSASRGDLPPLHF. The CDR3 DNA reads TGCAGTGCTAGTCGGGGAGATCTGCCACCCCTCCACTTT.

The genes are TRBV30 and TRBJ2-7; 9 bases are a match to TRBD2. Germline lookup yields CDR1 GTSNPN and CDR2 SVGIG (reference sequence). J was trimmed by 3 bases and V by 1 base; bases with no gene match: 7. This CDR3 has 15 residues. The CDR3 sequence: CAWSAMGRGGYEQYF. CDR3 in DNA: TGTGCCTGGAGTGCCATGGGGCGGGGGGGCTACGAGCAGTACTTC.

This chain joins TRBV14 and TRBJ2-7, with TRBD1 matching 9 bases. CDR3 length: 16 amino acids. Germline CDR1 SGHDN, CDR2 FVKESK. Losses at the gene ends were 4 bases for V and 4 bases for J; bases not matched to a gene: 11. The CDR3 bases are TGTGCCAGCAGCCCCAGCTGGACGGACAGGGGATACGAGCAGTACTTC. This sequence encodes CASSPSWTDRGYEQYF. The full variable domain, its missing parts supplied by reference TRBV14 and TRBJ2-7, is EAGVTQFPSHSVIEKGQTVTLRCDPISGHDNLYWYRRVMGKEIKFLLHFVKESKQDESGMPNNRFLAERTGGTYSTLKVQPAELEDSGVYFCASSPSWTDRGYEQYFGPGTRLTVT.

The CDR3 DNA is TGTGCCAGCAGACCGGACAGGGGGCTGGTAGCTGAAGCTTTCTTT. Amino acids: CASRPDRGLVAEAFF. The chain has TRBV6-5 and TRBJ1-1; 11 nucleotides line up with TRBD1. CDR1 MNHEY and CDR2 SVGAGI come from the germline V gene. The CDR3 has 15 residues. The V segment lost 6 bases and the J segment 6 bases; nucleotides outside the gene matches: 9.

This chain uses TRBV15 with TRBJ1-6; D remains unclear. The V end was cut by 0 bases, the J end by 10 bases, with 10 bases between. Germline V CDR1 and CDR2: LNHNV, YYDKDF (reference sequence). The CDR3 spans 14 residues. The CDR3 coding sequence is TGTGCCACCAGCAGAGATCGAGCAGTCTCACCCCTCCACTTT. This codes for CATSRDRAVSPLHF.

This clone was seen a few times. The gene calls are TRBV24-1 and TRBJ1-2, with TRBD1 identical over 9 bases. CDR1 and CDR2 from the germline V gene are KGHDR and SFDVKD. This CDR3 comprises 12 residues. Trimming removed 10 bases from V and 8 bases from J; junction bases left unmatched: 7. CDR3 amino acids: CATGTGSSGYTF. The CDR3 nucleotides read TGTGCCACAGGGACAGGGAGTAGCGGCTACACCTTC.

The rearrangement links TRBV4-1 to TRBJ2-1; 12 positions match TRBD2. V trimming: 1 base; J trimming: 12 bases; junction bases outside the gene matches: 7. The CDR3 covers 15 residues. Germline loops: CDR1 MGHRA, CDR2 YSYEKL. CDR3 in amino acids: CASSQVPSGGAMQFF. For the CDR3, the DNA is TGCGCCAGCAGCCAAGTGCCTAGCGGGGGGGCAATGCAGTTCTTC.

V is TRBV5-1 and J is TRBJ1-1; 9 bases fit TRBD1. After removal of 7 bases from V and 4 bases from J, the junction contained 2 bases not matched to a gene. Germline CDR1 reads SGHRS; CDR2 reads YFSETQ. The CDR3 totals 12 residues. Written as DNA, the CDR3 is TGCGCCAGCGGACAGGGGAGCACTGAAGCTTTCTTT. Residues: CASGQGSTEAFF.

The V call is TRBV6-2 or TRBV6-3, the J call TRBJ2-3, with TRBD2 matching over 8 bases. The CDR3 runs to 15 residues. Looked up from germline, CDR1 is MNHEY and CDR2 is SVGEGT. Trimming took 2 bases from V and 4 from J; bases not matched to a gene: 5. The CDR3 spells CASSYGSGGADTQYF. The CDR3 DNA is TGTGCCAGCAGTTACGGGAGCGGGGGCGCAGATACGCAGTATTTT.

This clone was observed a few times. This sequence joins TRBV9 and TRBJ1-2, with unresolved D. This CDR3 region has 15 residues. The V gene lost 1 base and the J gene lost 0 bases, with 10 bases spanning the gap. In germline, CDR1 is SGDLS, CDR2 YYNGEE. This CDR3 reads CASSVTQSSNYGYTF. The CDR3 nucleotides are TGTGCCAGCAGCGTAACACAGAGTTCTAACTATGGCTACACCTTC. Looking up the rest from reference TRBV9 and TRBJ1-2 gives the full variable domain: DSGVTQTPKHLITATGQRVTLRCSPRSGDLSVYWYQQSLDQGLQFLIQYYNGEERAKGNILERFSAQQFPDLHSELNLSSLELGDSALYFCASSVTQSSNYGYTFGSGTRLTVV.

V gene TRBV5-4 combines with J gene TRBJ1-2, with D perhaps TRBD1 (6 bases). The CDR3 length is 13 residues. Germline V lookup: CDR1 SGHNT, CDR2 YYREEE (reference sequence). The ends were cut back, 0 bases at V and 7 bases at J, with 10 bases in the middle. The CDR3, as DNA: TGTGCCAGCAGCTTGGTGGGGGCCCGTGGCTACACCTTC. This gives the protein CASSLVGARGYTF.

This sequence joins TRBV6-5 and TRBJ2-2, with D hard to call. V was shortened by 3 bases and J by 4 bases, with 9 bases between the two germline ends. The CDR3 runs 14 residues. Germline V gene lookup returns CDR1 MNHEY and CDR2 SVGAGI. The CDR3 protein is CASSYFGTTGELFF. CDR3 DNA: TGTGCCAGCAGTTATTTCGGTACCACCGGGGAGCTGTTTTTT.